This T cell receptor beta chain is from a study of T cell repertoires in cytomegalovirus infection. TCRdb ran MiXCR on the reads and lists one entry per CDR3 protein. There are some 600,000 distinct CDR3 sequences in the sample; 24% occur only once, and 7% to 9% lies in the top ten. V was clipped by 3 bases and J by 4 bases, with 6 bases between them. This CDR3 contains 12 residues. CDR1 LGHNT and CDR2 FRNRAP come from the germline V gene. This TCR derives from a human donor in good health (CMV status not recorded). Some clones in this sample may be carry-over from other donors' samples. The rearrangement links TRBV12-5 to TRBJ2-5; D uncertain. Sequenced: CD8+ T cells from PBMCs. CDR3 loop: CASGFKRETQYF. The CDR3 DNA follows: TGTGCTAGTGGTTTCAAGAGAGAGACCCAGTACTTC.